This paragraph reports one T cell receptor (beta chain). The source of the sample is a study of T cell changes during pregnancy in multiple sclerosis. Produced via immunoSEQ multiplex PCR; TCRdb's table is partial and in-frame only. The sample consists of some 22,000 clones, approximately 81% of them appearing once. CDR3 length: 13 residues. The V segment lost 6 bases and the J segment 3 bases; nucleotides outside the gene matches: 3. The germline V gene has CDR1 SQVTM and CDR2 ANQGSEA. The sample in question was CD8+ T cells from peripheral blood mononuclear cells, obtained before pregnancy. This sequence was found in a female donor with multiple sclerosis, enrolled in a pregnancy study. J is TRBJ1-2 and V is TRBV29-1; 11 bases align to TRBD1. For the CDR3, the DNA is TGCAGCGTCAGGACAGGGGGCTACTATGGCTACACCTTC. Translation gives CSVRTGGYYGYTF.